This TCR beta chain was sequenced during a study of T cells in Graves' hyperthyroidism and ophthalmopathy. It was RNA transcripts that yielded the amplified TCR beta CDR3 regions. The HTBI primer set served for first-round RT-PCR of the TCR CDR3. TCRdb re-derived calls from the multiplex PCR reads in MiXCR, one entry per CDR3 protein. The sample carries about 640,000 distinct CDR3 sequences, around 20% recorded once. Germline CDR1 and CDR2: MNHNY and SVGAGI (reference sequence). The CDR3 loop spans 15 amino acids. The V end was cut by 0 bases, the J end by 4 bases, with 10 bases between. This clonotype has just a few counts.

Sequencing was done on a sample of blood. V gene TRBV6-6 combines with J gene TRBJ2-4; D gene uncertain. The sequence was collected from a man aged 30-40 years with Graves' ophthalmopathy. CDR3 region: CASSYSAGLKNIQYF. The CDR3 nucleotides are TGTGCCAGCAGTTACTCCGCCGGGCTTAAAAACATTCAGTACTTC.